A single T cell receptor beta chain is shown here with its context. Its specificity is not known. This sample is drawn from a study of cytomegalovirus exposure and HLA in healthy donors. The CDR3 is made up of 15 amino acids. V gave up 4 bases and J gave up 6 bases; unmatched junction bases: 6. Germline V gene lookup returns CDR1 SGHNT and CDR2 YYREEE (reference sequence). The PCR employed 60 Vbeta primers together with 13 Jbeta primers. This table comes from immunoSEQ multiplex PCR, and its TCRdb copy is limited to in-frame clones, with some not included. The sample consists of approximately 100,000 clones, roughly 82% of them appearing once. Whole-study results and caveats: Most TCR sequences proved rare, with some public TCRs found in many donors. Association of around 17,000 TCR beta sequences with HLA alleles was found at 0.05 false discovery rate in a later analysis. Cytomegalovirus-associated status was assigned to 150 to 200 TCR beta chains. It was shown in a later analysis that HLA-associated TCR beta chains were more clonally expanded than other, equally common chains.

The chain uses TRBV5-4 and TRBJ2-2; TRBD2 agrees at 10 bases. The receptor comes from a man aged 35 to 55 in good health and CMV-seropositive. The sequenced sample was PBMCs. In DNA form, the CDR3 reads TGTGCCAGCAGCCATCAGCGGGGGGGATCCGGGGAGCTGTTTTTT. Amino acids: CASSHQRGGSGELFF.